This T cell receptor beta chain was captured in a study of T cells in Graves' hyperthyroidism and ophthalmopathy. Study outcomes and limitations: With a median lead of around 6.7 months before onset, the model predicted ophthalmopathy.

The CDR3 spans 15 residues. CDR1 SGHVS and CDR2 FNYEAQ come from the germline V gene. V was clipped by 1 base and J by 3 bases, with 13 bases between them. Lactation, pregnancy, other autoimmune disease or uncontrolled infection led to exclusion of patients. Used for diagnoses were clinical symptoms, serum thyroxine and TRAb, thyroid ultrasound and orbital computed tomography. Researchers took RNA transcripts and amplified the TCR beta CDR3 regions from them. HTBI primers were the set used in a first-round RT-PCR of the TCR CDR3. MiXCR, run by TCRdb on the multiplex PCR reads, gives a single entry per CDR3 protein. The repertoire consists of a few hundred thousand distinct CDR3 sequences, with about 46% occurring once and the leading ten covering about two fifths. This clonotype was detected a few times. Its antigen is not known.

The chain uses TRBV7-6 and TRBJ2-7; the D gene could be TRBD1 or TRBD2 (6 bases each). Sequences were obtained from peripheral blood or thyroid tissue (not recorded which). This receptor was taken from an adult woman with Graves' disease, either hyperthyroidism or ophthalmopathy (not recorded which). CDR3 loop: CASSLEGGRNYEQYF. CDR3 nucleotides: TGTGCCAGCAGCTTAGAGGGGGGACGGAACTACGAGCAGTACTTC.